This T cell receptor (beta chain) was documented in a study of vaccination and CD4 T cells after COVID-19. After removal of 1 base from V and 3 bases from J, the junction contained 5 bases not matched to a gene. The CDR3 is 18 residues long. CDR1 is SGHNT and CDR2 is YENEEA in the germline V gene. Sequence data for DNA of cultured CD4+ T cells were generated by the Oncomine TCR Beta short-read assay. TCRdb recomputed calls from the PCR reads with MiXCR, one row per CDR3 protein. Here the sample spans approximately 24,000 distinct CDR3 sequences, roughly two thirds being singletons. Treatment defined: roughly 11-day PBMC culture with coronavirus spike peptide pools or control peptides (ViraFEST assay). Note on this clonotype: What it recognizes is unknown.

The chain uses TRBV11-3 and TRBJ2-5, with 16 bases that match TRBD2. The TCR originated in a human donor who received a COVID-19 vaccine. The specimen comprised CD4+ T cells from blood, cultured in vitro, sampled after SARS-CoV-2 vaccination. In DNA form, the CDR3 reads TGTGCCAGCAGCTTAGGTGGGACTAGCGGGGGGGCTGAAGAGACCCAGTACTTC. The encoded protein is CASSLGGTSGGAEETQYF.